This T cell receptor beta chain was sequenced for a study of shared clonotypes between healthy human individuals. The protocol was immunoSEQ multiplex PCR, while the TCRdb copy is restricted to in-frame clones and leaves out a portion. The data contain approximately 600,000 clones, approximately 95% of them singletons. In the naive CD8 group, cells lacked CD45RO and were positively selected for CCR7, so terminally differentiated effector memory CD45RA+ cells were left out. Adult Caucasians living in Nashville, Tennessee made up all of the donors. The V gene's germline CDR1 is MGHRA and CDR2 YSYEKL. J gave up 5 bases and V 3 bases, and 3 bases lay outside the gene matches. The CDR3 covers 14 residues.

Source material: naive CD8+ T cells sorted from blood. This chain joins TRBV4-1 and TRBJ2-1; 8 nucleotides agree with TRBD2. The sequence came from a woman in her 30s in good health. The CDR3 nucleotides are TGCGCCAGCAGCCAGTATAGCGGGGACAATGAGCAGTTCTTC. It translates to CASSQYSGDNEQFF.